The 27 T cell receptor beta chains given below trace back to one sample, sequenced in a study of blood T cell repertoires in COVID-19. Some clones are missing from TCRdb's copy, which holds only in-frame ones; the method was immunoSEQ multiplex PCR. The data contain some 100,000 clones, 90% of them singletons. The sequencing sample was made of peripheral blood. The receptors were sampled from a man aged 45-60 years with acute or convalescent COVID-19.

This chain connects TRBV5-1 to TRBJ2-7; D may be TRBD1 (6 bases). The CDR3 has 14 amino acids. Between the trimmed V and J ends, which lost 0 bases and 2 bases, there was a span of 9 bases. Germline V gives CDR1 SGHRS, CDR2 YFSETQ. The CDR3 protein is CASSLAGVAYEQYF. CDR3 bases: TGCGCCAGCAGCTTGGCAGGGGTGGCCTACGAGCAGTACTTC.

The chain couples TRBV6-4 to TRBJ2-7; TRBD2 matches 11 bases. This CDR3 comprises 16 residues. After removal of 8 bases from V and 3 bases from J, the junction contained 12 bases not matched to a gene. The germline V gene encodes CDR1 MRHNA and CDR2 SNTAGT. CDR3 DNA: TGTGCCAGCGTCAAGCCCTCCGGGACTAGCGGCTACGAGCAGTACTTC. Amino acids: CASVKPSGTSGYEQYF.

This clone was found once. The CDR3 region is CASSFGRPTPTYEQYF. CDR3 sequence (DNA): TGTGCCAGCAGCTTCGGGAGACCGACACCAACCTACGAGCAGTACTTC. The chain is built from TRBV5-8 and TRBJ2-7, with D perhaps matching TRBD2 (6 bases). V lost 2 bases, J lost 2 bases, and 17 bases lay in between. The CDR3 sequence is 16 residues long. Germline CDR1 and CDR2: SGHTS and YDEGEE.

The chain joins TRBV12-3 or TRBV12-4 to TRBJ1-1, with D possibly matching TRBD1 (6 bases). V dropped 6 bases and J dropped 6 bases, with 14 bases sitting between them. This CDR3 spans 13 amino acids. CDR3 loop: CASSLAGAAEAFF. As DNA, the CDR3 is TGTGCCAGCAGCCTCGCAGGGGCGGCTGAAGCTTTCTTT.

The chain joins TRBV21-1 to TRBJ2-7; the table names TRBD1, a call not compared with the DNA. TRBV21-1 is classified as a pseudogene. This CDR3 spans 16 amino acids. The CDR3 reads CASSKKKWGGTSEQYF. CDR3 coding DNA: TGTGCCAGCAGCAAAAAAAAGTGGGGCGGTACGTCCGAGCAGTACTTC.

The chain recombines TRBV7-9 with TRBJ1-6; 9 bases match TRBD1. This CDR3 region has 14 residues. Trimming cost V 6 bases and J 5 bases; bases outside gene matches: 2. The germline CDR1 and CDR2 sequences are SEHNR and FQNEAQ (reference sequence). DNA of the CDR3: TGTGCCAGCAGGGGACAGGGCGATAATTCACCCCTCCACTTT. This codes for CASRGQGDNSPLHF.

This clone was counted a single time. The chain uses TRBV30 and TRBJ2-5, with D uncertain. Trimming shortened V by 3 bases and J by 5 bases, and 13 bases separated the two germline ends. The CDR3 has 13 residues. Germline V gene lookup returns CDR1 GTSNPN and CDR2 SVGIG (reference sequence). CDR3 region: CAWSELVGETQYF. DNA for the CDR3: TGTGCCTGGAGCGAACTGGTCGGTGAGACCCAGTACTTC.

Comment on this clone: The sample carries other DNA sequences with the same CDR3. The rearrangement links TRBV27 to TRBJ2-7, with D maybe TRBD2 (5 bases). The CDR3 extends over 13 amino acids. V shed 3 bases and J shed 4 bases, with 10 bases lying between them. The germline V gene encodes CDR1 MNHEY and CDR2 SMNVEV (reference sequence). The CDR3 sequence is CASSLRGSYEQYF. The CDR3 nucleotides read TGTGCCAGCAGTTTGCGCGGGTCATACGAGCAGTACTTC.

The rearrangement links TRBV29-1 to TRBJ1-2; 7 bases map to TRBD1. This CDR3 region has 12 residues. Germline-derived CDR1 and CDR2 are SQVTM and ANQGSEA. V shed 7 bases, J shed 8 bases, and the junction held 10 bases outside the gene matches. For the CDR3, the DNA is TGCAGCGAGGGAACAGGGGATTGGGGCTACACCTTC. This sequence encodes CSEGTGDWGYTF.

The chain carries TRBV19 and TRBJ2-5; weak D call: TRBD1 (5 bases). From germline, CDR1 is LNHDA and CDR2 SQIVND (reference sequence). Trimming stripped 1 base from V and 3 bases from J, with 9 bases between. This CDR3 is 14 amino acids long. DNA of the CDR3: TGTGCCAGTAGTATAGGAGACAGAGAAGAGACCCAGTACTTC. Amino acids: CASSIGDREETQYF. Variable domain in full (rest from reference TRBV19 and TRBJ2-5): DGGITQSPKYLFRKEGQNVTLSCEQNLNHDAMYWYRQDPGQGLRLIYYSQIVNDFQKGDIAEGYSVSREKKESFPLTVTSAQKNPTAFYLCASSIGDREETQYFGPGTRLLVL.

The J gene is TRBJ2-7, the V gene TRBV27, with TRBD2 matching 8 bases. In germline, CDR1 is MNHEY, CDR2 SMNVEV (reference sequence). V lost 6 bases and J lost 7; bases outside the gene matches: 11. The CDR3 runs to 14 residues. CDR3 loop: CASRYSGMSWEQYF. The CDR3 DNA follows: TGTGCCAGCAGATATAGCGGGATGAGCTGGGAGCAGTACTTC.

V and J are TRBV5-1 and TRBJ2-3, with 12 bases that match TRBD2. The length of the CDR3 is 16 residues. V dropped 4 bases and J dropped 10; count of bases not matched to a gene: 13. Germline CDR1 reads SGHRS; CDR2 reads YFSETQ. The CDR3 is CASSPELAGGRIAQYF. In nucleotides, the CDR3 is TGCGCCAGCAGCCCCGAGCTAGCGGGAGGGAGAATCGCGCAGTATTTT.

In nucleotides, the CDR3 is TGTGCCAGCAGTGTAACCGGGACTAGAGGAGACAATGAGCAGTTCTTC. It encodes CASSVTGTRGDNEQFF. The V call is TRBV6-1, the J call TRBJ2-1; TRBD2 matches 8 bases. Germline trimming cut 4 bases from V and 5 bases from J; bases unmatched to any gene: 10. The CDR3 contains 16 residues. The V gene's germline CDR1 is MNHNS and CDR2 SASEGT.

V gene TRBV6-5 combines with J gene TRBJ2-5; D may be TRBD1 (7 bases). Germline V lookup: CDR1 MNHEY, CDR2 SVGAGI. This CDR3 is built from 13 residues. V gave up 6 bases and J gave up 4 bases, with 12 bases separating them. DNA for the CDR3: TGTGCCAGCAGACCAGGGGGGTCAGAGACCCAGTACTTC. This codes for CASRPGGSETQYF.

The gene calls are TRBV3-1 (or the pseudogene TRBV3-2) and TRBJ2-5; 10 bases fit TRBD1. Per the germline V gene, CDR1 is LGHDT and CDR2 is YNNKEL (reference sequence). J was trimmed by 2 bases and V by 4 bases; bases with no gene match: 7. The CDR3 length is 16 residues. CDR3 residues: CASSLRTGGGQETQYF. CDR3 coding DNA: TGTGCCAGCAGCCTTCGGACAGGGGGAGGTCAAGAGACCCAGTACTTC.

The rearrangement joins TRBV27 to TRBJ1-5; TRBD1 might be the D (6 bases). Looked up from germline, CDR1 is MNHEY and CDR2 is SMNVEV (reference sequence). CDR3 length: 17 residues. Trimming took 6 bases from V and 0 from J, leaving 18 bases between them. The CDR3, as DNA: TGTGCCAGCAGCTCCCTTACAGGGAAATATAGCAATCAGCCCCAGCATTTT. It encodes CASSSLTGKYSNQPQHF.

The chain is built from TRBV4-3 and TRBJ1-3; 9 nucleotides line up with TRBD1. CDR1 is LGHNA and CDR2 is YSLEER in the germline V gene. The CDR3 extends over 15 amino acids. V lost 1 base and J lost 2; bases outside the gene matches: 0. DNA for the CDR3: TGCGCCAGCAGCCAAGGGACAGGGGCTGGAAACACCATATATTTT. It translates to CASSQGTGAGNTIYF.

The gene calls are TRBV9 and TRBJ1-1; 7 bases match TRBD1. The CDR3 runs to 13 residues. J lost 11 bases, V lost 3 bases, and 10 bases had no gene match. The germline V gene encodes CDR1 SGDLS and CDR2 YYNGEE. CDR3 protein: CASSGLTQGRAFF. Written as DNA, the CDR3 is TGTGCCAGCAGCGGACTGACACAGGGGCGCGCTTTCTTT.

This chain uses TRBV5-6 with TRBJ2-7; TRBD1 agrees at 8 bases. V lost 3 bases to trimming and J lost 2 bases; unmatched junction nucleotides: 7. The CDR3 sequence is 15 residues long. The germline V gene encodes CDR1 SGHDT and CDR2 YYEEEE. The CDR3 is CASSSFGTGAYEQYF. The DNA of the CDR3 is TGTGCCAGCAGCTCGTTCGGGACAGGAGCCTACGAGCAGTACTTC.

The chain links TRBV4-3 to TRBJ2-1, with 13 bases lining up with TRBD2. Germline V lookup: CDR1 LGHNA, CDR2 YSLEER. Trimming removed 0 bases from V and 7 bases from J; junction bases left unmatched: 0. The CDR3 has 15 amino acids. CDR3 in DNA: TGCGCCAGCAGCCAAGAGGGACTAGCGGGAAATGAGCAGTTCTTC. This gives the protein CASSQEGLAGNEQFF.

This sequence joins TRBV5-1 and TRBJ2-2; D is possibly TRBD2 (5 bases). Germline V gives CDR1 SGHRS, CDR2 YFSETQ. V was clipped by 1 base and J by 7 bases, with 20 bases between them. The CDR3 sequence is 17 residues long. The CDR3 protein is CASSLTGSHKEGGELFF. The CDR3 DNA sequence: TGCGCCAGCAGCTTGACCGGGTCCCATAAAGAGGGCGGGGAGCTGTTTTTT.

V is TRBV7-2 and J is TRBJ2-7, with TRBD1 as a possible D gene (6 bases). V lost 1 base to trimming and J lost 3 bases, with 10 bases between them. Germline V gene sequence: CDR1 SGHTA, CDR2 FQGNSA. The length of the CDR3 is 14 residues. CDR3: CASSLGQGIYEQYF. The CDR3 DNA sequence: TGTGCCAGCAGCTTAGGTCAGGGGATCTACGAGCAGTACTTC.

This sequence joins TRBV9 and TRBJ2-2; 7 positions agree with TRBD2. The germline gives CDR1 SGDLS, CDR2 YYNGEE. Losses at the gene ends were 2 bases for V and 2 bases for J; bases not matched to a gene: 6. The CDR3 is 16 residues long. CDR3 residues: CASSVGGLRNTGELFF. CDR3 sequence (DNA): TGTGCCAGCAGCGTGGGGGGACTACGAAACACCGGGGAGCTGTTTTTT.

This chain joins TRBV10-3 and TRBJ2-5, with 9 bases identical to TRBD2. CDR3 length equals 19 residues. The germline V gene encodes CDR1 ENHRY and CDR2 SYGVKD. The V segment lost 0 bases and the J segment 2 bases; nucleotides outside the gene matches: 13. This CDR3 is CAISESASGVPRAQETQYF. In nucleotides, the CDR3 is TGTGCCATCAGTGAGTCGGCTAGCGGGGTACCCCGGGCGCAAGAGACCCAGTACTTC.

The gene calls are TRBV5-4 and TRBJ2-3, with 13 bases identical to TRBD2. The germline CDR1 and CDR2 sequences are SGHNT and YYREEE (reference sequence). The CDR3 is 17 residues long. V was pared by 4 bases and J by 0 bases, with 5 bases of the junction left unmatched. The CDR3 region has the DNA TGTGCCAGCAGCCCGGGACTAGCGGGACCTAGCACAGATACGCAGTATTTT. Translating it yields CASSPGLAGPSTDTQYF. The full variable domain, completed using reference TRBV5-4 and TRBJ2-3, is ETGVTQSPTHLIKTRGQQVTLRCSSQSGHNTVSWYQQALGQGPQFIFQYYREEENGRGNFPPRFSGLQFPNYSSELNVNALELDDSALYLCASSPGLAGPSTDTQYFGPGTRLTVL.

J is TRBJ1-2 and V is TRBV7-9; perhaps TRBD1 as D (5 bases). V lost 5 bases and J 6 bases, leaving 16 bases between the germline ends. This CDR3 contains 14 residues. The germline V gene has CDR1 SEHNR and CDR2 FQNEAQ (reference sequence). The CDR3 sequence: CASSPPGLSHGYTF. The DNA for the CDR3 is TGTGCCAGCAGCCCTCCGGGACTTAGCCATGGCTACACCTTC.

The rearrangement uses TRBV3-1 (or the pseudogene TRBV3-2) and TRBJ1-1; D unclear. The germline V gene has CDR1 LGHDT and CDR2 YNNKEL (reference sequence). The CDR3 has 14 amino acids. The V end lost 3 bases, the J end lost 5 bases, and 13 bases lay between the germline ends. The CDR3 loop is CASSHMTGETEAFF. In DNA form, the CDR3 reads TGTGCCAGCAGCCACATGACCGGGGAGACTGAAGCTTTCTTT.